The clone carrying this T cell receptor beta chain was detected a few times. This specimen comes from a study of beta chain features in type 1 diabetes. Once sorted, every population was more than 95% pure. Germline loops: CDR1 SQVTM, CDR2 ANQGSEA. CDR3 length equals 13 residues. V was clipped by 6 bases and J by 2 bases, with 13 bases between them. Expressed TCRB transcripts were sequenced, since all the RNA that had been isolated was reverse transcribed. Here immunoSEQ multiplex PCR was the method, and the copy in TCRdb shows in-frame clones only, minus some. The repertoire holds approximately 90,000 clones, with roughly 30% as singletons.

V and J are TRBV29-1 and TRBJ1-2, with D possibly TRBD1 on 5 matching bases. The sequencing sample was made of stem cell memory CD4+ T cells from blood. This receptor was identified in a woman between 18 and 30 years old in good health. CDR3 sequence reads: CSVGSTVNYGYTF. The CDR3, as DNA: TGCAGCGTCGGCTCGACAGTGAACTATGGCTACACCTTC.